The 26 T cell receptor beta chains below come from one sample, sequenced in a study of lung T cells in sarcoidosis with Löfgren's syndrome. TCRdb analysed the reads with MiXCR anew, one entry per CDR3 protein. The sample lists approximately 3,100 distinct CDR3 sequences, roughly 17% occurring once. Sequenced material: CD4+ T cells from bronchoalveolar lavage. Receptors were obtained from a human donor with sarcoidosis (Löfgren's syndrome or another form), or a control subject (not recorded which).

By sample share, this clonotype is medium-sized (0.01 to 0.1%). The DNA of the CDR3 is TGTGCCAGCAGCGAAGCGGGAGGACTGGAAGATACGCAGTATTTT. Its translation is CASSEAGGLEDTQYF. The rearrangement uses TRBV9 and TRBJ2-3; TRBD2 matches at 9 bases. Germline V gives CDR1 SGDLS, CDR2 YYNGEE. The CDR3 covers 15 residues. Trimming at V came to 3 bases and at J to 5 bases, leaving 7 bases not matched to a gene. Using reference TRBV9 and TRBJ2-3 for the parts outside the CDR3, the full variable domain is DSGVTQTPKHLITATGQRVTLRCSPRSGDLSVYWYQQSLDQGLQFLIQYYNGEERAKGNILERFSAQQFPDLHSELNLSSLELGDSALYFCASSEAGGLEDTQYFGPGTRLTVL.

By share, this clonotype ranks as medium-sized. The chain uses TRBV7-2 and TRBJ2-7; D may be TRBD1 or TRBD2 (7 bases each). V lost 5 bases to trimming and J lost 2 bases, with 10 bases between them. The length of the CDR3 is 13 residues. Germline lookup yields CDR1 SGHTA and CDR2 FQGNSA. For the CDR3, the DNA is TGTGCCAGCAGCCAGGGGGGGGCCTACGAGCAGTACTTC. Its protein is CASSQGGAYEQYF.

By share, this clonotype ranks as medium-sized. CDR3 protein: CASSLRGGKETQYF. The DNA for the CDR3 is TGTGCCAGCAGCTTGAGGGGCGGCAAAGAGACCCAGTACTTC. This sequence joins TRBV7-3 and TRBJ2-5, with D perhaps being TRBD1 or TRBD2 (5 bases each). Looked up from germline, CDR1 is SGHTA and CDR2 is FQGTGA. V lost 3 bases to trimming and J lost 3 bases, with 11 bases between them. The CDR3 sequence is 14 residues long.

Judged by abundance, this clonotype is medium-sized (0.01 to 0.1%). The gene calls are TRBV15 and TRBJ2-3; 9 nucleotides line up with TRBD2. Germline-derived CDR1 and CDR2 are LNHNV and YYDKDF (reference sequence). The CDR3 covers 15 residues. V gave up 4 bases and J gave up 2 bases; unmatched junction bases: 4. CDR3 nucleotides: TGTGCCACCAGCATTAGCGGGAGAAACACAGATACGCAGTATTTT. Translated: CATSISGRNTDTQYF.

In this sample, this clonotype turned up a few times. The chain has TRBV10-1 and TRBJ1-5, with 8 bases aligning to TRBD1. The V gene end was trimmed by 11 bases and the J gene end by 6 bases; junction bases not matched to a gene: 12. CDR3 length: 14 amino acids. The germline gives CDR1 WNHNN, CDR2 SYGVQD (reference sequence). The CDR3 bases are TGCGCCGCTCGCACAGGGGGGGCTATTCAGCCCCAGCATTTT. It specifies CAARTGGAIQPQHF.

This clonotype has a single count. The junction and the germline gene differ at one end; a read error may be behind it. The chain recombines TRBV18 with TRBJ1-1, with 9 positions matching TRBD1. The length of the CDR3 is 14 residues. Germline values: CDR1 KGHSH, CDR2 LQKENI. The CDR3 DNA reads as TGTGCCAGCTCACTCGGACAGGGGAACACTGGAGCTTTTTTT. This sequence encodes CASSLGQGNTGAFF.

Comments on this clonotype: Germline and junction disagree at one end, which may indicate a read error. J is TRBJ1-1 and V is TRBV7-2; D not resolved. This CDR3 has 13 amino acids. Looked up from germline, CDR1 is SGHTA and CDR2 is FQGNSA. CDR3 nucleotide sequence: TGTGCCAGCGGCTTACACGAAGCCCAGACAGCTTTCTTT. Translation gives CASGLHEAQTAFF.

This clonotype has more than one count but fewer than ten. The chain employs TRBV5-5 and TRBJ1-4; D ambiguous. Germline loops: CDR1 SGHKS, CDR2 YYEKEE (reference sequence). With 1 base removed from V and 8 bases from J, the gap between germline ends came to 12 bases. This CDR3 region has 14 residues. The CDR3 loop reads CASSLSPSGEKLFF. The CDR3 coding sequence is TGTGCCAGCAGCTTGTCGCCCTCGGGGGAAAAACTGTTTTTT.

This clonotype was seen a handful of times. This may arise from a read error, as a much more abundant clone is one base away. The V and J genes are TRBV7-9 and TRBJ1-5, with 9 bases identical to TRBD1. The CDR3 has 15 residues. V lost 5 bases, J lost 8 bases, and 10 bases stayed unmatched. The germline gives CDR1 SEHNR, CDR2 FQNEAQ (reference sequence). The CDR3 loop is CASSPGTGLDKPQHF. The CDR3 bases are TGTGCCAGCAGCCCCGGGACAGGGTTAGATAAGCCCCAGCATTTT.

This clonotype is labeled as medium-sized. This chain joins TRBV18 and TRBJ1-1; weak D call: TRBD1 (5 bases). The CDR3 contains 14 residues. V was cut by 2 bases and J by 5 bases, with 12 bases left in between. Germline V gene lookup returns CDR1 KGHSH and CDR2 LQKENI. CDR3 loop: CASSPNGGETEAFF. The DNA of the CDR3 is TGTGCCAGCTCACCAAACGGGGGGGAAACTGAAGCTTTCTTT.

This clonotype showed up just a few times. V usage is TRBV20-1 and J usage is TRBJ2-3; D is ambiguous. The CDR3 sequence is 13 residues long. V shed 4 bases and J shed 0 bases, with 8 bases lying between them. Germline CDR1 reads DFQATT; CDR2 reads SNEGSKA (reference sequence). CDR3 sequence reads: CSAMVTSTDTQYF. The CDR3 region has the DNA TGCAGTGCTATGGTCACTAGCACAGATACGCAGTATTTT.

This clonotype counts as medium-sized (0.01 to 0.1%). The chain's CDR3 is CASSLNRGISEAFF. The DNA for the CDR3 is TGTGCCAGCAGTTTAAACAGGGGGATATCTGAAGCTTTCTTT. The V and J genes are TRBV27 and TRBJ1-1; 8 bases are a match to TRBD1. This CDR3 is built from 14 residues. The V and J ends lost 2 bases and 6 bases, in that order; junction bases with no gene match: 5. In germline, CDR1 is MNHEY, CDR2 SMNVEV (reference sequence).

With respect to this clonotype: The junction does not match germline at one end; this may be a read error. The V call is TRBV6-6, the J call TRBJ1-1; tentative D call: TRBD1 (5 bases). The CDR3 runs to 16 residues. Germline V CDR1 and CDR2: MNHNY, SVGAGI (reference sequence). CDR3 residues: CASSYLSGTENAEAFF. DNA of the CDR3: TGTGCCAGCAGTTACCTCTCCGGGACCGAGAACGCTGAAGCTTTCTTT.

The DNA of the CDR3 is TGTGCCAGCACCGAGGGGGGGAACGGCGATACGCAGTATTTT. It is translated as CASTEGGNGDTQYF. The rearrangement links TRBV2 to TRBJ2-3; D is possibly TRBD2 (7 bases). Germline loops: CDR1 SNHLY, CDR2 FYNNEI. The V and J ends lost 7 bases and 6 bases respectively, with 17 bases between them. The CDR3 runs to 14 residues.

Judged by abundance, this clonotype is medium-sized. The rearrangement links TRBV27 to TRBJ1-5; 7 bases are shared with TRBD1. Germline CDR1 MNHEY, CDR2 SMNVEV (reference sequence). J gave up 6 bases and V 5 bases, and 7 bases lay outside the gene matches. The CDR3 is made up of 14 amino acids. CDR3 sequence reads: CASSPRDRGQPQHF. The CDR3 DNA reads TGTGCCAGCAGTCCCCGGGACAGAGGTCAGCCCCAGCATTTT.

This clonotype counts as medium-sized. The chain carries TRBV28 and TRBJ2-1; TRBD2 is a possible D gene (5 bases). The germline V gene has CDR1 MDHEN and CDR2 SYDVKM. The CDR3 is 14 amino acids. V lost 3 bases and J 4 bases, leaving 10 bases between the germline ends. For the CDR3, the DNA is TGTGCCAGCAGTTTCCGGGCGGGTTACAATGAGCAGTTCTTC. Its translation is CASSFRAGYNEQFF.

A few counts support this clonotype. V and J are TRBV7-3 and TRBJ2-1; D is undetermined. V was shortened by 6 bases and J by 6 bases, with 12 bases between the two germline ends. Germline V CDR1 and CDR2: SGHTA, FQGTGA. There are 13 residues in the CDR3. CDR3 protein: CASSRSMGNEQFF. Written as DNA, the CDR3 is TGTGCCAGCAGTCGATCTATGGGCAATGAGCAGTTCTTC.

The genes are TRBV11-2 and TRBJ2-5; 7 nucleotides align to TRBD2. CDR3 size: 16 residues. CDR1 is SGHAT, CDR2 FQNNGV, per germline. V lost 3 bases and J lost 4; bases outside the gene matches: 11. The CDR3 here is CASSFQRGGSRETQYF. The CDR3 DNA is TGTGCCAGCAGCTTTCAAAGGGGCGGGAGCCGAGAGACCCAGTACTTC.

This clonotype counts as medium-sized. This chain connects TRBV9 to TRBJ1-4; tentative D call: TRBD1 (5 bases). V gave up 3 bases and J gave up 7 bases, with 19 bases separating them. Looked up from germline, CDR1 is SGDLS and CDR2 is YYNGEE. The CDR3 is made up of 16 amino acids. CDR3 sequence reads: CASSEQARSGGEKLFF. DNA for the CDR3: TGTGCCAGCAGCGAACAGGCCCGGAGCGGGGGTGAAAAACTGTTTTTT.

By share of the sample, this clonotype is medium-sized. This chain joins TRBV7-2 and TRBJ2-7; 8 positions match TRBD1. This CDR3 has 14 amino acids. Trimming cost V 4 bases and J 2 bases; bases outside gene matches: 4. The germline CDR1 and CDR2 sequences are SGHTA and FQGNSA. CDR3 sequence reads: CASSSGGSPYEQYV. DNA for the CDR3: TGTGCCAGCAGCTCAGGGGGCTCTCCCTACGAGCAGTACGTC.

This clonotype was seen many times. V is TRBV29-1 and J is TRBJ2-1; 10 nucleotides agree with TRBD2. The CDR3 has 13 amino acids. The germline CDR1 and CDR2 sequences are SQVTM and ANQGSEA. V dropped 4 bases and J dropped 4; count of bases not matched to a gene: 1. In DNA, the CDR3 is TGCAGCGTTGGGACTAGCGGATACAATGAGCAGTTCTTC. Residues: CSVGTSGYNEQFF.

The genes are TRBV7-2 and TRBJ1-1; 8 bases are shared with TRBD1. CDR1 is SGHTA and CDR2 is FQGNSA in the germline V gene. V was pared by 5 bases and J by 1 base, with 3 bases of the junction left unmatched. CDR3 length: 14 residues. CDR3 loop: CASSTDRANTEAFF. The CDR3 coding sequence is TGTGCCAGCAGCACGGACAGGGCGAACACTGAAGCTTTCTTT.

The V call is TRBV12-3 or TRBV12-4, the J call TRBJ1-1, with 10 bases that match TRBD1. V was pared by 8 bases and J by 1 base, with 7 bases of the junction left unmatched. This CDR3 is 15 amino acids long. The CDR3 DNA sequence: TGTGCCAGCGGTGTGACAGGGGGCGGGAACACTGAAGCTTTCTTT. Translating gives CASGVTGGGNTEAFF.

In its sample, this clonotype ranks as medium-sized. J is TRBJ1-1 and V is TRBV5-1; a possible D gene is TRBD1 (6 bases). CDR1 SGHRS and CDR2 YFSETQ come from the germline V gene. V lost 2 bases and J lost 0, with 8 bases in between. The CDR3 extends over 14 amino acids. CDR3 nucleotide sequence: TGCGCCAGCAGCTTCCGGGACATGAACACTGAAGCTTTCTTT. Translation gives CASSFRDMNTEAFF.

Of note for this clonotype: At one end the junction does not follow the germline gene, possibly because of a read error. V is TRBV7-2 and J is TRBJ1-2; TRBD1 is a possible D gene (5 bases). Germline-derived CDR1 and CDR2 are SGHTA and FQGNSA. There are 14 residues in the CDR3. The CDR3 bases are TGTGCCAACAGCTTATCCAGGGACCACTATGGCTACACCTTC. Translation gives CANSLSRDHYGYTF.

By share, this clonotype ranks as medium-sized (0.01 to 0.1%). J is TRBJ2-1 and V is TRBV5-4, with 10 bases that match TRBD2. V dropped 2 bases and J dropped 6; count of bases not matched to a gene: 5. The germline CDR1 and CDR2 sequences are SGHNT and YYREEE (reference sequence). The CDR3 contains 15 residues. The CDR3 nucleotides read TGTGCCAGCAGCTTTCCGACTAGCGGGCCCAATGAGCAGTTCTTC. Amino acid sequence: CASSFPTSGPNEQFF.